A single sample is the source of the 3 T cell receptor beta chains below, sequenced in a study of memory CD4+ T cells and cytomegalovirus serostatus. Repertoires were generated with immunoSEQ multiplex PCR, while TCRdb's copy carries only in-frame clones and drops some. The sample consists of fewer than 35,000 clones, about 75% of them appearing once. Single viable CD3+CD4+CD8-CD45RO+ cells were sorted as the memory CD4+ T cells. The sample comprised memory CD4+ T cells from blood. Receptor source: an adult in good health and CMV-seronegative.

This rearrangement joins TRBV18 to TRBJ2-7; the D gene is possibly TRBD1 (5 bases). Trimming removed 2 bases from V and 6 bases from J, with 17 bases in between. The CDR3 totals 15 residues. The germline gives CDR1 KGHSH, CDR2 LQKENI. This chain's CDR3 is CASSPGQGAVFEQYF. The CDR3 region has the DNA TGTGCCAGCTCACCAGGGCAGGGCGCTGTCTTCGAGCAGTACTTC.

The CDR3 spells CASSLEALYRGSAGELFF. CDR3 nucleotides: TGTGCCAGCAGTTTAGAGGCCTTGTACAGGGGGAGTGCCGGGGAGCTGTTTTTT. The rearrangement links TRBV27 to TRBJ2-2, with 8 bases aligning to TRBD1. V dropped 2 bases and J dropped 6; count of bases not matched to a gene: 14. The length of the CDR3 is 18 residues. From germline, CDR1 is MNHEY and CDR2 SMNVEV (reference sequence).

The genes are TRBV7-3 and TRBJ2-3; D is unclear. V was shortened by 1 base and J by 4 bases, with 9 bases between the two germline ends. Germline values: CDR1 SGHTA, CDR2 FQGTGA. This CDR3 has 14 residues. The chain's CDR3 is CASSLNTAPDTQYF. The CDR3 DNA sequence: TGTGCCAGCAGCTTAAATACGGCCCCAGATACGCAGTATTTT.